The TCR beta chain described here comes from a study of PD-1 blockade in classical Hodgkin lymphoma. Study information: Patients received nivolumab 3 mg/kg intravenously every 2 weeks.

The CDR3 consists of 12 residues. Trimming took off 2 bases at V and 4 bases at J, with 4 bases between the two ends. The germline CDR1 and CDR2 sequences are SGHTA and FQGNSA. Study-level findings and limits: Reports described newly diagnosed patients as having lower baseline TCR diversity than healthy donors. It was among complete responders that baseline diversity resembled that of newly diagnosed patients. Significantly greater TCR diversity emerged by C4D1 in CD4+ cells but not CD8+ cells.

Of note for this clone: Its antigen remains unknown.

Described time point: cycle 4 day 1 (C4D1), after 5 to 7 weeks of nivolumab. Every patient was affected by relapse after autologous stem cell transplantation, while exposure to brentuximab vedotin was not uniform. Clones were sequenced by immunoSEQ multiplex PCR, and TCRdb holds only the in-frame ones, with some missing. The top ten hold approximately 2.9% of the sample, which has about 90,000 clones, around nine tenths seen once. This receptor was identified in a human donor with classical Hodgkin lymphoma. The sample here was peripheral blood mononuclear cells (PBMCs), taken before the fourth cycle of nivolumab. This rearrangement joins TRBV7-2 to TRBJ2-3, with D uncertain. The DNA of the CDR3 is TGTGCCAGCAGCTTAACCCCAGATACGCAGTATTTT. As protein: CASSLTPDTQYF.